Presented here are 20 T cell receptor beta chains from one specimen sequenced in a study of graft-versus-host responses after intestinal transplantation. These TCRs are of unknown antigen specificity. TCRdb's copy holds only in-frame clones and misses some; the assay was immunoSEQ multiplex PCR. The sample yields approximately 80,000 clones, roughly 89% seen once. Sequencing was performed on unstimulated CD4+ T cells sorted from spleen or lymph node cells, taken before intestinal transplant. Receptors were obtained from a human donor who received an intestinal transplant.

The chain is built from TRBV9 and TRBJ2-2, with 9 bases that match TRBD1. The CDR3 is made up of 15 amino acids. J gave up 6 bases and V 2 bases, and 5 bases lay outside the gene matches. The germline V gene has CDR1 SGDLS and CDR2 YYNGEE. The CDR3 bases are TGTGCCAGCAGCGTCCTGCGGACAGGGGCCGGGGAGCTGTTTTTT. Its protein product is CASSVLRTGAGELFF.

V is TRBV5-1 and J is TRBJ2-3; no firm D call. Germline values: CDR1 SGHRS, CDR2 YFSETQ. The V end was cut by 0 bases, the J end by 0 bases, with 11 bases between. This CDR3 contains 16 residues. The CDR3 DNA reads TGCGCCAGCAGCTTGGCCGAACTACATAGCACAGATACGCAGTATTTT. Translating gives CASSLAELHSTDTQYF.

The gene calls are TRBV14 and TRBJ1-1, with 7 bases fitting TRBD1. Germline V CDR1 and CDR2: SGHDN, FVKESK. This CDR3 is 15 amino acids long. V lost 4 bases, J lost 1 base, and 6 bases stayed unmatched. CDR3 loop: CASSRLGTENTEAFF. DNA for the CDR3: TGTGCCAGCAGCCGCCTAGGGACAGAGAACACTGAAGCTTTCTTT.

The rearrangement links TRBV30 to TRBJ1-2; 9 bases align to TRBD1. The CDR3 length is 14 residues. CDR1 and CDR2 (germline): GTSNPN, SVGIG (reference sequence). V shed 0 bases, J shed 7 bases, and the junction held 6 bases outside the gene matches. CDR3 sequence: CAWSVQGAWGGYTF. CDR3 in DNA: TGTGCCTGGAGTGTACAGGGGGCGTGGGGTGGCTACACCTTC.

The chain employs TRBV27 and TRBJ2-7, with TRBD1 matching 8 bases. CDR3 length equals 15 residues. In germline, CDR1 is MNHEY, CDR2 SMNVEV (reference sequence). V lost 2 bases, J lost 0 bases, and 3 bases stayed unmatched. The CDR3 DNA is TGTGCCAGCAGTTTAGGGCAGGGGGCCTCCTACGAGCAGTACTTC. Translation gives CASSLGQGASYEQYF.

V is TRBV5-5 and J is TRBJ1-2, with D possibly matching TRBD1 (6 bases). The V gene's germline CDR1 is SGHKS and CDR2 YYEKEE (reference sequence). Deletions cut 5 bases from V and 0 bases from J, with 11 bases between. The CDR3 totals 14 residues. In DNA, the CDR3 is TGTGCCAGCAGAGGGGGAACAACTAACTATGGCTACACCTTC. The encoded protein is CASRGGTTNYGYTF.

This clone showed up just a few times. The J gene is TRBJ1-2, the V gene TRBV6-1; perhaps TRBD1 as D (5 bases). The V end was cut by 0 bases, the J end by 8 bases, with 10 bases between. Germline values: CDR1 MNHNS, CDR2 SASEGT. The CDR3 has 13 amino acids. Here the CDR3 reads CASSEAGAWGYTF. The CDR3 DNA is TGTGCCAGCAGTGAAGCAGGGGCGTGGGGCTACACCTTC.

This chain links TRBV19 with TRBJ1-5; 8 nucleotides match TRBD1. Germline CDR1 reads LNHDA; CDR2 reads SQIVND (reference sequence). The J segment lost 6 bases and the V segment lost 7 bases, leaving 5 bases of the junction unmatched. The CDR3 sequence is 13 residues long. DNA of the CDR3: TGTGCCAGTACCCCACAGGGGGGTCAGCCCCAGCATTTT. Amino acid sequence: CASTPQGGQPQHF.

This chain links TRBV7-9 with TRBJ1-2; D remains ambiguous. V was shortened by 3 bases and J by 4 bases, with 9 bases between the two germline ends. CDR1 is SEHNR, CDR2 FQNEAQ, per germline (reference sequence). The CDR3 spans 13 residues. The CDR3 DNA is TGTGCCAGCAGCTTGGATCGGGGCTATGGCTACACCTTC. This codes for CASSLDRGYGYTF.

CDR3 in amino acids: CASSLGREISYEQYF. The CDR3 DNA follows: TGTGCCAGCAGCTTAGGCCGGGAGATCTCCTACGAGCAGTACTTC. V usage is TRBV13 and J usage is TRBJ2-7; D may be TRBD2 (6 bases). The CDR3 contains 15 residues. The germline V gene encodes CDR1 PRHDT and CDR2 FYEKMQ (reference sequence). V lost 0 bases to trimming and J lost 0 bases, with 9 bases between them.

The V call is TRBV29-1, the J call TRBJ2-7; D is perhaps TRBD2 (5 bases). Germline V gives CDR1 SQVTM, CDR2 ANQGSEA. V lost 7 bases and J 3 bases, leaving 10 bases between the germline ends. CDR3 length: 11 amino acids. The CDR3 reads CSAVRDYEQYF. In DNA form, the CDR3 reads TGCAGCGCAGTCCGGGACTACGAGCAGTACTTC.

This clone was counted a single time. CDR3 in amino acids: CAWSLPSGSFYEQYF. The CDR3, as DNA: TGTGCCTGGAGTCTTCCAAGCGGTTCTTTCTACGAGCAGTACTTC. This chain joins TRBV30 and TRBJ2-7; D may be TRBD2 (5 bases). The V end was cut by 2 bases, the J end by 3 bases, with 17 bases between. Germline CDR1 and CDR2: GTSNPN and SVGIG (reference sequence). The CDR3 length is 15 residues.

This CDR3 is CASSLGTSVYNEQFF. The CDR3 nucleotides are TGTGCCAGCAGCTTGGGGACTAGCGTCTACAATGAGCAGTTCTTC. The J gene is TRBJ2-1, the V gene TRBV5-6, with 9 bases matching TRBD2. This CDR3 comprises 15 residues. V shed 0 bases, J shed 3 bases, and the junction held 1 base outside the gene matches. Germline V gene data show CDR1 as SGHDT and CDR2 as YYEEEE.

This sequence joins TRBV5-6 and TRBJ2-2; 11 bases are shared with TRBD1. The CDR3 is 16 residues long. J lost 4 bases, V lost 4 bases, and 6 bases had no gene match. The germline gives CDR1 SGHDT, CDR2 YYEEEE. The DNA of the CDR3 is TGTGCCAGCAGCCTGGACAGGGGGCAGGTCACCGGGGAGCTGTTTTTT. It specifies CASSLDRGQVTGELFF.

V is TRBV19 and J is TRBJ2-1, with 10 positions matching TRBD1. Looked up from germline, CDR1 is LNHDA and CDR2 is SQIVND (reference sequence). V lost 5 bases to trimming and J lost 2 bases; unmatched junction nucleotides: 3. There are 15 residues in the CDR3. In nucleotides, the CDR3 is TGTGCCAGTAGTTCAGACAGGGGGCCCTACAATGAGCAGTTCTTC. As protein: CASSSDRGPYNEQFF.

J is TRBJ1-1 and V is TRBV10-1; possibly TRBD1 for D (5 bases). The germline V gene has CDR1 WNHNN and CDR2 SYGVQD (reference sequence). This CDR3 spans 13 amino acids. V was clipped by 6 bases and J by 4 bases, with 12 bases between them. As DNA, the CDR3 is TGCGCCAGCAGGCAGGGCAGAGGCACTGAAGCTTTCTTT. It specifies CASRQGRGTEAFF.

V usage is TRBV2 and J usage is TRBJ1-4; D remains unclear. CDR3 length equals 14 residues. Germline CDR1 SNHLY, CDR2 FYNNEI. V lost 7 bases and J lost 7, with 16 bases in between. As DNA, the CDR3 is TGTGCCAGCAACGGCCCGAGGGAGCGTGAAAAACTGTTTTTT. Its protein product is CASNGPREREKLFF.

This chain joins TRBV4-1 and TRBJ1-5, with 8 bases fitting TRBD1. Germline CDR1 and CDR2: MGHRA and YSYEKL. The J segment lost 2 bases and the V segment lost 1 base, leaving 4 bases of the junction unmatched. The CDR3 extends over 16 amino acids. DNA of the CDR3: TGCGCCAGCAGCCAAGTACCAGGGGGCGGCAATCAGCCCCAGCATTTT. It is translated as CASSQVPGGGNQPQHF.

The chain is built from TRBV7-9 and TRBJ1-4; 7 bases match TRBD1. Germline lookup yields CDR1 SEHNR and CDR2 FQNEAQ (reference sequence). The CDR3 spans 14 residues. J was trimmed by 8 bases and V by 3 bases; bases with no gene match: 6. The CDR3 DNA is TGTGCCAGCAGCTTTAGTACAGGGGTCGAAAAACTGTTTTTT. Amino acid sequence: CASSFSTGVEKLFF.

The J gene is TRBJ2-7, the V gene TRBV7-8, with a tentative D call TRBD2 (5 bases). Trimming cost V 3 bases and J 7 bases, with 10 bases left between them. This CDR3 has 12 amino acids. Looked up from germline, CDR1 is SGHVS and CDR2 is FQNEAQ. The CDR3, as DNA: TGTGCCAGCAGCTTTGCTCGGGGAGAGCAGTACTTC. Its translation is CASSFARGEQYF.